This T cell receptor beta chain stems from a study of CXCR3-negative and CXCR3-positive naive CD8 T cells. Study in general: Each library held about 1.5 +/- 0.3 million TRB reads, approximately 130 million in total.

Study results and limitations: TRB CDR3 properties indicated TCR strength, while surface CD5 was similar across naive subsets. Naive CXCR3-positive and CXCR3-negative cells shared similar TRBV-TRBJ usage, unlike memory cells. When CXCR3-positive naive cells were set against CXCR3-negative naive cells, the former had more hydrophobic TRB CDR3s.

5' RACE that incorporated UMI labels was used to prepare the TRB cDNA libraries. TCRdb derives one entry per CDR3 protein from the 5' RACE reads, leaving out DNA. The sample is made up of approximately 48,000 distinct CDR3 sequences, and the top ten hold around 0.58% of it. Remarks on this clonotype: As yet, its antigen is unknown.

The source is a human donor in good health. Some clones in this sample may be carry-over from other donors' samples. Sequencing used naive CXCR3+ CD8+ T cells from blood. The subset is: CD45RO-CCR7+CD27+CD95- naive CD8+ T cells expressing CXCR3 (TNR3+).

The CDR3 here is CASSTTGGYQPQHF. The chain joins TRBV6-5 to TRBJ1-5; TCRdb's assignment of TRBD1 cannot be checked, as there is no DNA. Germline assignment: CDR1 MNHEY and CDR2 SVGAGI. This CDR3 is built from 14 residues.